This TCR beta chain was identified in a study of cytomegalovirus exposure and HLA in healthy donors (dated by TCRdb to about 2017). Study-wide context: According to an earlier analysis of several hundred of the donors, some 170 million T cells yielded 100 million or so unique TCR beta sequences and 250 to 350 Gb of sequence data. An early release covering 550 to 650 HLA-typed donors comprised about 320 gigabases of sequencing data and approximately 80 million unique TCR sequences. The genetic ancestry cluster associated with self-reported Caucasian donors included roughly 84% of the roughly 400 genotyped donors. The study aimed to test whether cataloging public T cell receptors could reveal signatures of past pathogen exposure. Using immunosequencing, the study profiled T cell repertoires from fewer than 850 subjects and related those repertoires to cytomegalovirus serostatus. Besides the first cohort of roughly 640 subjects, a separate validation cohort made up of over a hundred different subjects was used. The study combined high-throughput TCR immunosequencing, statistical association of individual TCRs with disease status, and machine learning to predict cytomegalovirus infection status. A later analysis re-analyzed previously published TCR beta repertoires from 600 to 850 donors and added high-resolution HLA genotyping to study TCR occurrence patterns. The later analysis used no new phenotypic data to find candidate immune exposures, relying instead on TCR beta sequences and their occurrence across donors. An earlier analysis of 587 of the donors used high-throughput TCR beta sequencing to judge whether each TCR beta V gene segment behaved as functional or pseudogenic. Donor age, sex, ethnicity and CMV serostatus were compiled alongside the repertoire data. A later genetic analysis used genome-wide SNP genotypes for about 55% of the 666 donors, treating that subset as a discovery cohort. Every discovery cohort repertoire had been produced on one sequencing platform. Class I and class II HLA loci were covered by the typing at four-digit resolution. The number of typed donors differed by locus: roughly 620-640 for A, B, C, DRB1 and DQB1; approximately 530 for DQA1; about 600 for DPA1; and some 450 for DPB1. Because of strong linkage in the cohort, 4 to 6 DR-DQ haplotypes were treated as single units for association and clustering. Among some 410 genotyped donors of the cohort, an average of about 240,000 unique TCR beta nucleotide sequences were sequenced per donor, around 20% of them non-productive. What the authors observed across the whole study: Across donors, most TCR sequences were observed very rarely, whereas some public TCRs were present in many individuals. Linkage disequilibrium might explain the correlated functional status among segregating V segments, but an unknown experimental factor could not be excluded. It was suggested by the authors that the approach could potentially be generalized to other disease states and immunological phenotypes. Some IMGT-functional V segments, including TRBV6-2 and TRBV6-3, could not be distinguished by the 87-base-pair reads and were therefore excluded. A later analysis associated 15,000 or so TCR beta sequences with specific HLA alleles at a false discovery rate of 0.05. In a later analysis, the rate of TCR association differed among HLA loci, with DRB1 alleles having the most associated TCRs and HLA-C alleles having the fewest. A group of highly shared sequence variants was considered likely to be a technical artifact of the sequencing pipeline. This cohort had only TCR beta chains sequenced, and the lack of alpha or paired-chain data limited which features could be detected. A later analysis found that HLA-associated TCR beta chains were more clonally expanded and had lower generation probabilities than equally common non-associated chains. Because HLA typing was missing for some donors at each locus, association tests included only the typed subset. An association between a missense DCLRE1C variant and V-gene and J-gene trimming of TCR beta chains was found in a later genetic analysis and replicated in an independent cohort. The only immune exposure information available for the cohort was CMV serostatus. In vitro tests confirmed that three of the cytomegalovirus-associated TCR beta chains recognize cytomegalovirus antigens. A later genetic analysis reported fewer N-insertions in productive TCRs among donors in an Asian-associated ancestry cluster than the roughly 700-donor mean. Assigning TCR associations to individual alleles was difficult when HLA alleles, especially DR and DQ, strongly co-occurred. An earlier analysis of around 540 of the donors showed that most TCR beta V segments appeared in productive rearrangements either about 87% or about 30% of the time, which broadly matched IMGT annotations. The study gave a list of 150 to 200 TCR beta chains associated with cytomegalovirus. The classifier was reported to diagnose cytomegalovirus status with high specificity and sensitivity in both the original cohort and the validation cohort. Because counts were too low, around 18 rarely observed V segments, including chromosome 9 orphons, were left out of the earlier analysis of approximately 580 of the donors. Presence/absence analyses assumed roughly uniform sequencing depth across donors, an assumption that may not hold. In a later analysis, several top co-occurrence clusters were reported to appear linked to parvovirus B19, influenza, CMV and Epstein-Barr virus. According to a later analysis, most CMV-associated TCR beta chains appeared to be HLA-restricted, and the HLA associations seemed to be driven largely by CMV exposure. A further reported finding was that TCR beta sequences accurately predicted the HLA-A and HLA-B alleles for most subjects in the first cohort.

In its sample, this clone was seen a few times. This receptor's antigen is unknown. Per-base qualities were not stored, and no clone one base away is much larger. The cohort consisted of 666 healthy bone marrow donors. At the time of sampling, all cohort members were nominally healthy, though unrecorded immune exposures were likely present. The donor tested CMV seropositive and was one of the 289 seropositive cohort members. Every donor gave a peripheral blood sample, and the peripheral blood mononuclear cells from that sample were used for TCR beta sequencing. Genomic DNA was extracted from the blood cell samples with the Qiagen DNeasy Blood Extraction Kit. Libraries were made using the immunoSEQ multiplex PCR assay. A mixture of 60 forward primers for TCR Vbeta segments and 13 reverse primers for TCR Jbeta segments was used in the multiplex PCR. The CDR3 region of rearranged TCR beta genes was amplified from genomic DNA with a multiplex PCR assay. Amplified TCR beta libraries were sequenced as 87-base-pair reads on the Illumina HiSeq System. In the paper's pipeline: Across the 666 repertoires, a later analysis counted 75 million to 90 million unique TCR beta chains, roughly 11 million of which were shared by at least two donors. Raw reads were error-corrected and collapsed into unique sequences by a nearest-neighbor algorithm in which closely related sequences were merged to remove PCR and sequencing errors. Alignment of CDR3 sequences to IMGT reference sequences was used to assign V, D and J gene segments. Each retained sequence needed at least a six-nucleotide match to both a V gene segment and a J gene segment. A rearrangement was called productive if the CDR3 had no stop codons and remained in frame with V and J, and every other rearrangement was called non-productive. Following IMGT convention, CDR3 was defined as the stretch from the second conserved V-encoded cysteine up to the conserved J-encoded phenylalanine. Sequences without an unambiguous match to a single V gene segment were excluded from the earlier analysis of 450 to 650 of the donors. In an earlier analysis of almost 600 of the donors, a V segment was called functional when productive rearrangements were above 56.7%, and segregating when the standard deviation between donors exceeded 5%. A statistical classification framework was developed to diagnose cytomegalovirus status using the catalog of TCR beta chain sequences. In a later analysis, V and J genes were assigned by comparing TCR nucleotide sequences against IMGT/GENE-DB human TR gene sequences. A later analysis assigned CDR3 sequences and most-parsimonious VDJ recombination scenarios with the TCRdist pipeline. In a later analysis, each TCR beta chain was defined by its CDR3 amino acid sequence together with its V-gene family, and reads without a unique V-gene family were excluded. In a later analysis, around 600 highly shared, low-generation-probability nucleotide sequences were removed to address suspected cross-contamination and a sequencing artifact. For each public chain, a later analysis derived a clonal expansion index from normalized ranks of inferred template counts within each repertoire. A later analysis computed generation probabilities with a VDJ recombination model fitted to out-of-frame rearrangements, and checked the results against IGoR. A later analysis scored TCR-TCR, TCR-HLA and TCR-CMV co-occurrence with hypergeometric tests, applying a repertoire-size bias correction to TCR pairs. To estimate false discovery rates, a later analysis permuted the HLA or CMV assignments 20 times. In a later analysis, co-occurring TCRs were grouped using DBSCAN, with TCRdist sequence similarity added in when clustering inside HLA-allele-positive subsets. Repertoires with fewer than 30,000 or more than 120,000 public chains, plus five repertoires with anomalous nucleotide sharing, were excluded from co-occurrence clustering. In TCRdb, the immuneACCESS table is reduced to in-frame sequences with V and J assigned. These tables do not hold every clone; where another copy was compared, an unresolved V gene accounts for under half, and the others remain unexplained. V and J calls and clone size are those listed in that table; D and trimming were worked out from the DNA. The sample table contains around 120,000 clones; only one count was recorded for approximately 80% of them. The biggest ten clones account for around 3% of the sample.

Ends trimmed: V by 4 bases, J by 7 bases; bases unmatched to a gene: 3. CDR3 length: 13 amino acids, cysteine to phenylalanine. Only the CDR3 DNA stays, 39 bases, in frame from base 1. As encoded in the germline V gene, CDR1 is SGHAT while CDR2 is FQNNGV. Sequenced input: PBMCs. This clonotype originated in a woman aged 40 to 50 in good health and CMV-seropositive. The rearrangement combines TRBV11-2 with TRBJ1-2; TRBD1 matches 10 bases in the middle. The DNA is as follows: TGTGCCAGCAGCTCGGACAGGGGGGGTGGCTACACCTTC. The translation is CASSSDRGGGYTF.